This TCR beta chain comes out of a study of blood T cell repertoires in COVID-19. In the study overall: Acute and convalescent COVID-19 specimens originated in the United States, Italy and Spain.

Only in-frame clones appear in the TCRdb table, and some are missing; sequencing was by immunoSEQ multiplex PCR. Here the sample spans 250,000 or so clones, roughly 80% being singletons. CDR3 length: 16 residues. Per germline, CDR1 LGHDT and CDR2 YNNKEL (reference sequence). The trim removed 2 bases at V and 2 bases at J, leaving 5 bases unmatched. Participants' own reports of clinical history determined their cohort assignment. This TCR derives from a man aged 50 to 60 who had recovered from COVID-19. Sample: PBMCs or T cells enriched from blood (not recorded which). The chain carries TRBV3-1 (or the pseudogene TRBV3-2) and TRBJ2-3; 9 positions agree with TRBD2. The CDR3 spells CASSQLAGAPTDTQYF. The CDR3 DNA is TGTGCCAGCAGCCAATTAGCGGGGGCGCCCACAGATACGCAGTATTTT.